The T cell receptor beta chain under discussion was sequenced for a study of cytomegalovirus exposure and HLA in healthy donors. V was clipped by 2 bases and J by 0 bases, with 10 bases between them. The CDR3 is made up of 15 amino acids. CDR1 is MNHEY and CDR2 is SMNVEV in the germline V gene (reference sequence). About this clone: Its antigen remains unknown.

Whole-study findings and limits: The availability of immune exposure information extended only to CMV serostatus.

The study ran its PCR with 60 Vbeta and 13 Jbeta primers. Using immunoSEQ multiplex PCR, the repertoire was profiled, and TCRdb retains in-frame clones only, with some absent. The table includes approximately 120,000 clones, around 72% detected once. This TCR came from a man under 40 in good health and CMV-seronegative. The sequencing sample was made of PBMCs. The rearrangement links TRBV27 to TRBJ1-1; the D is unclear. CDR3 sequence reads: CASSLTPNLNTEAFF. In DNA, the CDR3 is TGTGCCAGCAGTTTAACACCCAACCTGAACACTGAAGCTTTCTTT.